One and the same sample provided the 2 T cell receptor beta chains below, sequenced in a study of blood T cell repertoires in COVID-19. Sequencing was performed with immunoSEQ multiplex PCR; in TCRdb, only in-frame clones are kept and a portion is missing. The top ten clones hold approximately 14% of a sample with a few hundred thousand clones, roughly four fifths of them seen once. Sequencing was carried out using peripheral blood. The receptors here all came from a person between 70 and 80 years old with COVID-19, enrolled during active disease.

A note on this clone: This sample includes further DNA sequences coding for the same CDR3. The chain carries TRBV19 and TRBJ2-2; D perhaps matches TRBD2 (6 bases). This CDR3 is 12 amino acids long. Germline V CDR1 and CDR2: LNHDA, SQIVND (reference sequence). The V gene lost 3 bases and the J gene lost 8 bases, with 7 bases spanning the gap. The CDR3: CASSIGGGELFF. As DNA, the CDR3 is TGTGCCAGTAGTATTGGAGGGGGGGAGCTGTTTTTT.

The CDR3 region has the DNA TGTGCCAGCAGTTTGGGGAGACTCGGGTACGAGCAGTACTTC. Translating gives CASSLGRLGYEQYF. The V and J genes are TRBV27 and TRBJ2-7; tentative D call: TRBD2 (5 bases). Deletions cut 3 bases from V and 4 bases from J, with 13 bases between. Germline loops: CDR1 MNHEY, CDR2 SMNVEV (reference sequence). The CDR3 sequence is 14 residues long.